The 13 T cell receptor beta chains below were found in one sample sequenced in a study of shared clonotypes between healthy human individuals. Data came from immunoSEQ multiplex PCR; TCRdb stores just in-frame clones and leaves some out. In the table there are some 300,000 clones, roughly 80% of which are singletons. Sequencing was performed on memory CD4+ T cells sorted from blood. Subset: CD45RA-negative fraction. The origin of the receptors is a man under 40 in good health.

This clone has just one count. This CDR3 is CSVDLGRNTEAFF. CDR3 in DNA: TGCAGCGTTGATTTGGGCAGGAACACTGAAGCTTTCTTT. The rearrangement links TRBV29-1 to TRBJ1-1, with unresolved D. There are 13 residues in the CDR3. The V end was cut by 3 bases, the J end by 1 base, with 9 bases between. The germline CDR1 and CDR2 sequences are SQVTM and ANQGSEA.

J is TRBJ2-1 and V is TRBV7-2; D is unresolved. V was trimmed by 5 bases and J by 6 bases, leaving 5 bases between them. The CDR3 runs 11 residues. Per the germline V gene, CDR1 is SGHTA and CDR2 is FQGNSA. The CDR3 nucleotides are TGTGCCAGCAGCCACTTCAATGAGCAGTTCTTC. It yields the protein CASSHFNEQFF.

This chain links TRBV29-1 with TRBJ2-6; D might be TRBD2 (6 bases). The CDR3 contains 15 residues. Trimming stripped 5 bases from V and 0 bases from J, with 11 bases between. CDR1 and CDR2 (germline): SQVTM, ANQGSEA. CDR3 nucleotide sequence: TGCAGCGTTTACCGGGGACTCTCTGGGGCCAACGTCCTGACTTTC. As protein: CSVYRGLSGANVLTF.

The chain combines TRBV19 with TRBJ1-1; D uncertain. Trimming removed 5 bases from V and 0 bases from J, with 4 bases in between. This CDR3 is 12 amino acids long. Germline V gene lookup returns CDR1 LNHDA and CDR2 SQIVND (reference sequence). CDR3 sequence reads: CASSRMNTEAFF. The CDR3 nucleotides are TGTGCCAGTAGTCGGATGAACACTGAAGCTTTCTTT.

This CDR3 reads CASSEDRVYGYTF. CDR3 coding DNA: TGTGCCAGCAGTGAGGACAGGGTCTATGGCTACACCTTC. The V gene is TRBV2, the J gene TRBJ1-2; 8 bases agree with TRBD1. V was pared by 3 bases and J by 4 bases, with 1 base of the junction left unmatched. The CDR3 is 13 amino acids. CDR1 is SNHLY, CDR2 FYNNEI, per germline.

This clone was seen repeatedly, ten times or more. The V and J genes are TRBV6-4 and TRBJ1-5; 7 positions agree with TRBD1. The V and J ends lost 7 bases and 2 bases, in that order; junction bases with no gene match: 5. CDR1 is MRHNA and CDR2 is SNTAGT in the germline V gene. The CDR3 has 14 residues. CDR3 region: CASTTGVGNQPQHF. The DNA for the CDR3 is TGTGCCAGCACCACAGGGGTGGGCAATCAGCCCCAGCATTTT.

The CDR3 sequence: CASSVSTAETQYF. Written as DNA, the CDR3 is TGTGCCAGCAGCGTATCCACGGCCGAGACCCAGTACTTC. The chain joins TRBV9 to TRBJ2-5; D ambiguous. Germline-derived CDR1 and CDR2 are SGDLS and YYNGEE. The CDR3 covers 13 residues. The V and J ends lost 1 base and 5 bases respectively, with 9 bases between them.

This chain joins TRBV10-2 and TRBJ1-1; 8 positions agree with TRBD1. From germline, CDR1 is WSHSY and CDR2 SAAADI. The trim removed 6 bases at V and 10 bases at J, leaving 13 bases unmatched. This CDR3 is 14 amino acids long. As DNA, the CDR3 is TGCGCCAGCAGGGCGACAGGGGTTTTTGATGGAGCTTTCTTT. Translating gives CASRATGVFDGAFF.

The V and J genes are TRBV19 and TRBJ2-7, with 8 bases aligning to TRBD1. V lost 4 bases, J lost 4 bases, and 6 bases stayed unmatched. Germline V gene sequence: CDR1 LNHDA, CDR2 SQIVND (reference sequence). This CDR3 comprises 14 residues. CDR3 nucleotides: TGTGCCAGTAGTAAACAGGGGGTAAATTACGAGCAGTACTTC. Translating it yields CASSKQGVNYEQYF.

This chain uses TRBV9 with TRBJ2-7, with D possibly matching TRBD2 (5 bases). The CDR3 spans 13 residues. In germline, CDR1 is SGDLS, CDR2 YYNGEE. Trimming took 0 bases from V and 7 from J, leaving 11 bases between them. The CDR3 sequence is CASSVAGGGEQYF. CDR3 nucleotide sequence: TGTGCCAGCAGCGTAGCTGGAGGCGGGGAGCAGTACTTC. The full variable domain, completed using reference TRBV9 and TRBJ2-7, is DSGVTQTPKHLITATGQRVTLRCSPRSGDLSVYWYQQSLDQGLQFLIQYYNGEERAKGNILERFSAQQFPDLHSELNLSSLELGDSALYFCASSVAGGGEQYFGPGTRLTVT.

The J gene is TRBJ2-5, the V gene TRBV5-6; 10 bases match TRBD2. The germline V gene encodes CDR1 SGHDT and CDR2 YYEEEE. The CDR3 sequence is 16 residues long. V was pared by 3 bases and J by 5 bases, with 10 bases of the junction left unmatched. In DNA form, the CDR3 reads TGTGCCAGCAGCTATGTAGCGGGAGGCCCGGGGGAGACCCAGTACTTC. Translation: CASSYVAGGPGETQYF.

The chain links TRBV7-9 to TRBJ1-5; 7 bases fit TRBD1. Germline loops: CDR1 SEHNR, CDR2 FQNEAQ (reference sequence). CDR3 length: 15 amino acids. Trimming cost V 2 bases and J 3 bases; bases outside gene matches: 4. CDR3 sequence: CASSLSGGVNQPQHF. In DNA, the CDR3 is TGTGCCAGCAGCTTATCAGGGGGAGTCAATCAGCCCCAGCATTTT. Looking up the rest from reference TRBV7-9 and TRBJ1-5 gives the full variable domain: DTGVSQNPRHKITKRGQNVTFRCDPISEHNRLYWYRQTLGQGPEFLTYFQNEAQLEKSRLLSDRFSAERPKGSFSTLEIQRTEQGDSAMYLCASSLSGGVNQPQHFGDGTRLSIL.

CDR3 region: CASSRGHGEKLFF. Here the CDR3 DNA reads TGCGCCAGCAGCAGGGGACACGGTGAAAAACTGTTTTTT. The gene calls are TRBV5-1 and TRBJ1-4, with D perhaps TRBD1 (6 bases). The CDR3 extends over 13 amino acids. Trimming cost V 4 bases and J 7 bases, with 11 bases left between them. Germline-derived CDR1 and CDR2 are SGHRS and YFSETQ.